What follows describes a single TCR beta chain. The specificity of this receptor is unknown. Base qualities are not at hand, and no much larger clone is one base apart. Per the germline V gene, SGHRS is the CDR1 and YFSETQ is the CDR2. Cut back by 4 bases and 8 bases, the V and J ends lie 12 bases apart. The CDR3 starts with the cysteine, ends with the phenylalanine, and has 13 residues. Only the CDR3 DNA is retained, 39 bases long and in frame from the first base. The data are from a study of cytomegalovirus exposure and HLA in healthy donors (dated by TCRdb to 2015 to 2018). The study in broad terms: An earlier analysis of several hundred of the donors reported approximately 260 Gb of sequence data and 117 million unique TCR beta sequences obtained from approximately 180 million T cells. In the later analysis, no new phenotypic data were used to find candidate immune exposures; instead, reliance was placed on TCR beta sequences and their occurrence across donors. Typing coverage varied by locus: roughly 620-640 donors for A, B, C, DRB1 and DQB1; approximately 500 for DQA1; more than 600 for DPA1; approximately 450 for DPB1. Class I and class II HLA loci were covered by the typing at four-digit resolution. A later analysis re-examined previously published TCR beta repertoires from 610 or so donors and added high-resolution HLA genotyping to investigate patterns of TCR occurrence. Roughly 300 gigabases of sequencing data and roughly 90 million unique TCR sequences were included in an early release covering around 650 HLA-typed donors. The study aimed to test whether cataloging public T cell receptors could reveal signatures of past pathogen exposure. High-throughput TCR immunosequencing, statistical association of individual TCRs with disease status, and machine learning were combined to predict cytomegalovirus infection status. In a later genetic analysis, genome-wide SNP genotypes for about 65% of the roughly 670 donors were used, and that subset was treated as a discovery cohort. Every repertoire in the discovery cohort had been generated on one and the same sequencing platform. Besides the first cohort of 550 to 750 subjects, a separate validation cohort made up of over a hundred different subjects was used. Four to six DR-DQ haplotypes were handled as single units for association and clustering, since linkage in the cohort was strong. Of the 300 to 500 genotyped donors, 70% to 90% were placed in the genetic ancestry cluster associated with self-reported Caucasian donors. In an earlier analysis of 550 to 700 of the donors, high-throughput TCR beta sequencing was used to judge whether each TCR beta V gene segment behaved as functional or pseudogenic. The T cell repertoires of around 730 subjects were profiled by immunosequencing and related to cytomegalovirus serostatus. Donor age, sex, ethnicity and CMV serostatus were compiled alongside the repertoire data. Across some 400 genotyped donors of the cohort, an average of approximately 240,000 unique TCR beta nucleotide sequences per donor were sequenced, and around 20% of those sequences were non-productive.

General conclusions and limits of the study: In the study, about 150 TCR beta chains were listed as associated with cytomegalovirus. The sequencing pipeline was judged likely to have produced a cluster of highly shared sequence variants as a technical artifact. Three of the identified cytomegalovirus-associated TCR beta chains were confirmed in vitro to be specific for cytomegalovirus antigens. Cytomegalovirus status was reported to be diagnosed by the classifier with high specificity and sensitivity in both the original and validation cohorts. Over 15 rarely observed V segments, including chromosome 9 orphons, were excluded from the earlier analysis of just under 600 of the donors because counts were too low. According to a later analysis, TCR association rates differed among HLA loci, with DRB1 alleles showing the most associated TCRs and HLA-C alleles showing the fewest. This cohort had only TCR beta chains sequenced, and the lack of alpha or paired-chain data limited which features could be detected. Because HLA typing was missing for some donors at each locus, association tests included only the typed subset. CMV serostatus was the only immune exposure information available for the cohort. According to a later analysis, parvovirus B19, influenza, CMV and Epstein-Barr virus appeared linked to several top co-occurrence clusters. The 87-base-pair reads could not distinguish some IMGT-functional V segments, including TRBV6-2 and TRBV6-3, so those segments were excluded. A later genetic analysis reported fewer N-insertions in productive TCRs among donors in an Asian-associated ancestry cluster than the roughly 650-donor mean. Linkage disequilibrium might explain the correlated functional status among segregating V segments, but an unknown experimental factor could not be excluded. A later genetic analysis associated a missense DCLRE1C variant with V-gene and J-gene trimming of TCR beta chains, and an independent cohort replicated the association. Strong co-occurrence of HLA alleles, especially DR and DQ, made assigning TCR associations to individual alleles difficult. Compared with equally common non-associated chains, HLA-associated TCR beta chains in a later analysis were more clonally expanded and had lower generation probabilities. An earlier analysis of around 540 of the donors showed that most TCR beta V segments appeared in productive rearrangements either about 87% or about 30% of the time, which broadly matched IMGT annotations. Specific HLA alleles were associated with 15,000 to 20,000 TCR beta sequences at a false discovery rate of 0.05 in a later analysis. According to a later analysis, most CMV-associated TCR beta chains appeared to be HLA-restricted, and the HLA associations seemed to be driven largely by CMV exposure. While some public TCRs were present in many individuals, most TCR sequences turned up only very rarely across donors. Sequencing depth was assumed to be roughly uniform across donors in the presence/absence analyses, though that assumption may not hold. A further reported finding was that TCR beta sequences accurately predicted the HLA-A and HLA-B alleles for most subjects in the first cohort. The authors suggested that the approach could potentially be extended to other disease states and immunological phenotypes.

The cohort comprised around 700 healthy bone marrow donors. At the time of sampling, every cohort member was nominally healthy, though immune exposures that went unrecorded were likely present. The donor tested CMV seropositive, placing the donor among the 289 seropositive members of the cohort. Each donor provided a peripheral blood sample, and peripheral blood mononuclear cells were used for TCR beta sequencing. The Qiagen DNeasy Blood Extraction Kit was used to extract genomic DNA from the blood cell samples. The library was prepared using the immunoSEQ multiplex PCR assay. For the multiplex PCR, a mixture combining 60 forward primers for TCR Vbeta segments and 13 reverse primers for TCR Jbeta segments was used. A multiplex PCR assay on genomic DNA amplified the CDR3 region of rearranged TCR beta genes. On the Illumina HiSeq System, the amplified TCR beta libraries were sequenced as 87-base-pair reads. In the original analysis: A later analysis tallied about 77 million unique TCR beta chains across the 610 or so repertoires, and 10 million to 11 million of those chains were shared by two or more donors. Raw reads were error-corrected and collapsed into unique sequences with a nearest-neighbor algorithm that merged closely related sequences to remove PCR and sequencing errors. To assign V, D and J gene segments, CDR3 sequences were aligned to IMGT reference sequences. For a sequence to be retained, a match of at least six nucleotides was required to both a V gene segment and a J gene segment. Rearrangements were called productive when the CDR3 lacked stop codons and stayed in frame with V and J; all others were non-productive. CDR3 was defined according to IMGT convention as the region running from the second conserved V-encoded cysteine to the conserved J-encoded phenylalanine. The earlier analysis of approximately 590 of the donors excluded any sequence lacking an unambiguous match to a single V gene segment. An earlier analysis of 500 to 700 of the donors classified V segments as functional when productive rearrangements were above 56.7% and as segregating when the standard deviation between donors was above 5%. A statistical classification framework was developed to diagnose cytomegalovirus status using the catalog of TCR beta chain sequences. In a later analysis, V and J genes were assigned by comparing TCR nucleotide sequences against IMGT/GENE-DB human TR gene sequences. Using the TCRdist pipeline, a later analysis assigned CDR3 sequences along with most-parsimonious VDJ recombination scenarios. In a later analysis, each TCR beta chain was defined by its CDR3 amino acid sequence together with its V-gene family, and reads lacking a unique V-gene family were excluded. As a way to deal with suspected cross-contamination and a sequencing artifact, a later analysis dropped 500 to 700 nucleotide sequences that were highly shared and had low generation probability. In a later analysis, a clonal expansion index for each public chain was calculated from normalized within-repertoire ranks of inferred template counts. Generation probabilities in a later analysis came from a VDJ recombination model fitted to out-of-frame rearrangements, and those results were checked against IGoR. In a later analysis, hypergeometric tests were used to score TCR-TCR, TCR-HLA and TCR-CMV co-occurrence, with a repertoire-size bias correction applied to TCR pairs. To estimate false discovery rates, a later analysis permuted the HLA or CMV assignments 20 times. In a later analysis, co-occurring TCRs were grouped with DBSCAN, and TCRdist sequence similarity was added when clustering was performed within HLA-allele-positive subsets. Co-occurrence clustering excluded repertoires with fewer than 30,000 or more than 120,000 public chains, plus five with anomalous nucleotide sharing. Sourced from immuneACCESS, this table was stored by TCRdb with only in-frame sequences that have V and J called. A share of the clones is absent; for the studies checked, an unresolved V gene accounts for under half, and the remainder has no known explanation. V and J calls and clone size are given by that table; D and trimming were obtained from the DNA. This sample comprises around 200,000 clones, approximately 70% of them detected only once. Clones ranked in the top ten supply approximately 2.8% of the sample.

The rearranged segments are TRBV5-1 and TRBJ2-2; the D gene is perhaps TRBD1, on 6 matching bases. The sequenced material came from PBMCs. The sequence came from a woman in her 30s in good health and CMV-seropositive. At the DNA level, the sequence is TGCGCCAGCAGCGAACAGGGAATGGGGGAGCTGTTTTTT. It translates as CASSEQGMGELFF.